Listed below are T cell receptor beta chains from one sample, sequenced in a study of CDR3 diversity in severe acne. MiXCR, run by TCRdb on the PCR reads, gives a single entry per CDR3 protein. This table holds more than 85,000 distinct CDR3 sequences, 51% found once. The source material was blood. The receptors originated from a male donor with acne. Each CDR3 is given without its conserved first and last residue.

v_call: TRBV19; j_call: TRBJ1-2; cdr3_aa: ASSLLGGYT
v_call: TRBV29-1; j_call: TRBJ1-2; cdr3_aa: SVAGDGPDYGYT
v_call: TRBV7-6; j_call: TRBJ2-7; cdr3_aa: ASSLGGGGDEQY
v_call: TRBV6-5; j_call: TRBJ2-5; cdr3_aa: ASSYGASGRQETQY
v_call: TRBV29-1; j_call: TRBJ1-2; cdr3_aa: SVGPGTGEGYT
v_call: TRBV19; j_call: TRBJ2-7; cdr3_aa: ASTPGTGLGYEQY
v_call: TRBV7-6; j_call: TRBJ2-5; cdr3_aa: ASSLAGLAGVQETQY
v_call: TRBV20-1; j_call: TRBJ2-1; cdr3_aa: SARDRGASGTFQF
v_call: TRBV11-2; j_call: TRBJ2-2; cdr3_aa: ASSFGTNKLF
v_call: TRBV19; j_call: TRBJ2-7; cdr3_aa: ASSAGPSYEQY